Listed below are T cell receptor beta chains from one sample, sequenced in a study of early stage breast cancer tumors. This table comes from immunoSEQ multiplex PCR, and its TCRdb copy is limited to in-frame clones, with some not included. The data show fewer than 30,000 clones, with 80% seen just once and more than 9.5% held by the top ten. Sequencing used blood. These receptors all stem from a person aged 55 to 69 with breast cancer. Each CDR3 is given with its conserved first and last residue. Each record gives: V gene, CDR3 protein.

TRBV5-6,CASSFYSSYEQYF
TRBV28,CASRGTGRNEAFF
TRBV6-4,CASSDSNGSSYNEQFF
TRBV15,CATSLRASGGRRSYNEQFF
TRBV30,CAWRGSADEQYF
TRBV7-2,CASSFPTSGSWGEQYF
TRBV18,CASSPSRGNIQYF
TRBV15,CATSPTSGSTDTQYF
TRBV5-1,CASSWAVAGQETQYF
TRBV4-1,CASSQVAGVGKLFF
TRBV28,CASSPFKSGRELFWGSYNEQFF
TRBV29-1,CSVRMEEGLRDTQYF
TRBV19,CASSIAGWGQIYEQYF
TRBV7-2,CASSPGQGGYGYTF
TRBV4-3,CASSRRGGDEQFF
TRBV29-1,CSVVGRVSEKLFF
TRBV6-1,CASSGFRPSYEQYF
TRBV18,CASSPLGGSDTTGELFF
TRBV9,CASSVGGTQGIYEQYF
TRBV15,CATSRALAGGYEQYF
TRBV12-5,CASGRTEDYGYTF
TRBV7-8,CASSLSTVYGYTF
TRBV6-5,CASWQGPSGNTIYF
TRBV5-1,CASSTGTSGSAKNIQYF
TRBV6-5,CASSRGAGTEAFF
TRBV4-3,CASSQGRGGSLADTQYF
TRBV19,CASSYSRGTYGYTF
TRBV6-5,CASSYRGTGVGDTQYF
TRBV18,CASSPQPGEEKLFF
TRBV15,CATSRDVGGAGNTIYF
TRBV5-1,CASRLDSSISGNTIYF
TRBV4-1,CASSQGPGGEQFF
TRBV2,CASSEGYSGYTF
TRBV4-3,CASSPGSGGLTEAFF
TRBV18,CASSPPGTVRSYEQYF
TRBV19,CASSGGMYEQYF
TRBV19,CASNAVSVRERQPQHF
TRBV19,CASSARDSGLNTQYF
TRBV7-6,CASSPHGPYEQYF
TRBV19,CASSSPGLAGGTYEQYF
TRBV4-1,CASSQAGTDINTIYF
TRBV7-9,CASSFGDISRGYTF
TRBV4-1,CASSQLAGGNNEQFF
TRBV2,CASSPASGRGEQYF
TRBV5-1,CASSPGADRGQTQYF
TRBV29-1,CSVASHGQGEYGYTF
TRBV9,CASSVEGLTAQETQYF
TRBV29-1,CSVERTGDTEAFF
TRBV19,CASGQGLGRVEAFF
TRBV5-6,CASSLDVSGRSYNEQFF
TRBV12-5,CASGKGENQPQHF
TRBV19,CASRIAGELFEQFF